One TCR beta chain is described in this entry. Its antigen is as yet unknown. Alongside a J-beta primer mix, a sample-barcoded 5' primer served in a second PCR lasting about 7 to 11 cycles. MiXCR, run by TCRdb on the 5' RACE reads, gives a single entry per CDR3 protein. The sample has over a million distinct CDR3 sequences, around 45% seen once; the top ten hold approximately 20%. The sample is drawn from a study of blood T cells in healthy people across ages. At the level of the study: Capture by template switching was about one barcoded beta molecule per two T cells. Broader study findings: Roughly linear age-related decline in beta diversity appeared, significant by age 40. No one knew whether donors had CMV, which possibly confounded expanded clonotype changes. The long-lived group displayed more naive CD4+ cells, plus higher diversity, than the aged donors did.

The CDR3 has 13 residues. Germline CDR1 is ENHRY and CDR2 is SYGVKD. V was trimmed by 4 bases and J by 11 bases, leaving 17 bases between them. The chain links TRBV10-3 to TRBJ2-5; D unclear. This receptor was obtained from a woman aged 55-70 years in good health. Input material: blood. This chain's CDR3 is CAISVGSYNEQYF. CDR3 in DNA: TGTGCCATCAGTGTCGGATCCTACAATGAGCAGTACTTC.